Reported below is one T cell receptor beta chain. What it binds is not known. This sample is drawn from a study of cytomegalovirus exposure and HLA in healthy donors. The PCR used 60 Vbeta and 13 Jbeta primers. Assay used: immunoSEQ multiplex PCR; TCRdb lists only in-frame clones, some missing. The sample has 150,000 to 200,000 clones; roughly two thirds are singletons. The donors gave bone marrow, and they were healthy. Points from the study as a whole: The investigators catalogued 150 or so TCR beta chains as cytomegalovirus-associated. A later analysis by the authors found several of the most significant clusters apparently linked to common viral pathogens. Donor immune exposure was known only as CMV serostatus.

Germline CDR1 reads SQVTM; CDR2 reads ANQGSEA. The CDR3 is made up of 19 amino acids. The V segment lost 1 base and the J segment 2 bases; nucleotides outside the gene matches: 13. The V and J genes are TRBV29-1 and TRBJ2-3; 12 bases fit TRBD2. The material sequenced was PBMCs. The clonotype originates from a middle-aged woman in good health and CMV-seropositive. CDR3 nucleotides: TGCAGCGTTGAAGCAAGCGGACTAGCGGGACTTCTAGTCACAGATACGCAGTATTTT. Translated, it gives CSVEASGLAGLLVTDTQYF.